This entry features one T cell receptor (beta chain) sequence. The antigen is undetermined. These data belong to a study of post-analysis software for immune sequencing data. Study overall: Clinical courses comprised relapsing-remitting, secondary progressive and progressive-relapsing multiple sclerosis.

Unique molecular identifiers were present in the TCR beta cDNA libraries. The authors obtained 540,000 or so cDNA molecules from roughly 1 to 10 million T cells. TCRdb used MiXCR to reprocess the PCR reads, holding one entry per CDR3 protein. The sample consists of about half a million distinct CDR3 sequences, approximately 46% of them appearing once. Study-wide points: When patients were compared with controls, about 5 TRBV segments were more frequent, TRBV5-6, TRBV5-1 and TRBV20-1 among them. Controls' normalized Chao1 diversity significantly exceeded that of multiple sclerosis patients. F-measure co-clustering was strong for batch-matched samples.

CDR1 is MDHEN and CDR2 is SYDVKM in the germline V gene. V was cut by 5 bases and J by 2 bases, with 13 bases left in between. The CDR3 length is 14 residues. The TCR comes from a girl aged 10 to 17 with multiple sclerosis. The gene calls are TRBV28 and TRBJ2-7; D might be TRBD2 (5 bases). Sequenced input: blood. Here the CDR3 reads CASSPLAMTYEQYF. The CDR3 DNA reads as TGTGCCAGCAGTCCGTTAGCGATGACCTACGAGCAGTACTTC.